The present T cell receptor (beta chain) was sequenced within a study of cytomegalovirus exposure and HLA in healthy donors. The study, taken as a whole, reports: Segments of the TCR beta V type were, in most cases, productive about 90% or about 30% of the time in an earlier analysis. Among the CMV-associated chains, a few were confirmed in vitro as specific for CMV antigens.

In regard to this clone: Its cognate antigen is unknown.

Germline CDR1 is KGHSH and CDR2 is LQKENI. This CDR3 is built from 14 residues. Trimming at V came to 3 bases and at J to 3 bases, leaving 3 bases not matched to a gene. The primer mix had 60 Vbeta and 13 Jbeta primers. In the original analysis: In a later analysis, of 70 million to 85 million unique beta chains, some 10 million appeared in at least two donors. Assay used: immunoSEQ multiplex PCR; TCRdb lists only in-frame clones, some missing. For V, J and clone size, that table is used; D and trimming come from the DNA. The table has about 150,000 clones, more than 70% seen once. The chain joins TRBV18 to TRBJ2-3; 7 bases map to TRBD1. The sample taken for sequencing was PBMCs. The TCR originated in a woman aged 40 to 50 in good health and CMV-seropositive. The DNA for the CDR3 is TGTGCCAGCTCACCTGCACAGGGGACAGATACGCAGTATTTT. It encodes CASSPAQGTDTQYF.